This T cell receptor beta chain originates from a study of T-cell memory formation after mild COVID-19. General observations from the study: Whereas later expanders leaned CD4+, clones contracting day 15 to 85 showed a balanced CD4/CD8 makeup. Most CD4+ clones that shrank were in CM and EM, while CD8+ ones turned up in EMRA.

TCRdb reanalysed the 5' RACE reads using MiXCR and keeps one entry per CDR3 protein. Of around 340,000 distinct CDR3 sequences listed, roughly 13% were seen once; the top ten hold roughly 20%. Details on this clonotype: The antigen is not known.

The sequenced sample consisted of PBMCs or a T cell subset sorted from them (not recorded which). The TCR sequence derives from a young man who had mild COVID-19 (a few samples of this study predate the infection). Cell type and time point are not known.

The CDR3 DNA sequence: TGTGCCAGCAGCCGCCGACAGGGCCGGGGTTCATTCTACGAGCAGTACTTC. It specifies CASSRRQGRGSFYEQYF. J is TRBJ2-7 and V is TRBV6-5; TRBD1 matches at 7 bases. V was clipped by 6 bases and J by 3 bases; unmatched bases: 17. CDR3 size: 17 residues. Germline CDR1 MNHEY, CDR2 SVGAGI.